The rows below give T cell receptor beta chains drawn from one sample of a study of beta chain features in type 1 diabetes. TCRdb's copy holds only in-frame clones and misses some; the assay was immunoSEQ multiplex PCR. The profile covers over 600,000 clones, with roughly 12% appearing a single time and more than 0.1% taken by the ten largest. The sequencing sample was made of naive CD4+ T cells from blood. These receptors all come from a man aged 25-45 years with type 1 diabetes. CDR3s include the opening cysteine and the closing phenylalanine or tryptophan. D genes are given only for firm matches. Some rows mark clone size as missing; the rest say once, few, many or name a class of expanded clone.

clone_size j_call v_call d_call cdr3_nt cdr3_aa
- TRBJ1-1 TRBV10-3 TRBD1 TGTGCCGCCACAGGGGCCCCGAACACTGAAGCTTTCTTT CAATGAPNTEAFF
- TRBJ2-1 TRBV19 TRBD2 TGTGCCAGTAGTATCAATAGCGGGGGGTCCGGTGAGCAGTTCTTC CASSINSGGSGEQFF
few TRBJ2-1 TRBV4-3 - TGCGCCAGCAGCCGTACAGAGAGCTCCTACAATGAGCAGTTCTTC CASSRTESSYNEQFF
few TRBJ1-6 TRBV28 - TGTGCCAGCAGGGAAACGGGGGGGTCACCCCTCCACTTT CASRETGGSPLHF
few TRBJ2-3 TRBV28 - TGTGCCAGCAGTTTGTCGACAGATACGCAGTATTTT CASSLSTDTQYF
few TRBJ1-1 TRBV19 - TGTGCCACCCGGCGGGAGTTGAACACTGAAGCTTTCTTT CATRRELNTEAFF
- TRBJ1-1 TRBV29-1 - TGCAGCGTTGCGGGACGGTGGATGAACACTGAAGCTTCCTTT CSVAGRWMNTEASF
few TRBJ1-5 TRBV28 - TGTGCCAGCGCGGATGAGTGGAGCAATCAGCCCCAGCATTTT CASADEWSNQPQHF
few TRBJ1-2 TRBV6-5 TRBD1 TGTGCCAGCAGACCGGACAGGGGGTACTATGGCTACACCTTC CASRPDRGYYGYTF
once TRBJ2-2 TRBV9 TRBD1 TGTGCCAGCAGCGTACGGGACAGAAACACCGGGGAGCTGTTTTTT CASSVRDRNTGELFF
few TRBJ1-2 TRBV5-1 - TGCGCCAGCAAGCTAGACAGAGGAGGCTACACCTTC CASKLDRGGYTF
- TRBJ2-7 TRBV18 TRBD1 TGTGCCAGCTCACCACCTGGGACAGGGGACCACGAGCAGTACTTC CASSPPGTGDHEQYF
- TRBJ1-2 TRBV19 - TGTGCCAGTAGTATTATAGACGGGGGAAAATATGGCTACACCTTC CASSIIDGGKYGYTF
- TRBJ1-5 TRBV15 - TGTGCCACCAGCAGAGATTGGGAGGCTTATCAGCCCCAGCATTTT CATSRDWEAYQPQHF
few TRBJ2-3 TRBV7-9 - TGTGCCAGCAGCCGGGACGAAATGACAGATACGCAGTATTTT CASSRDEMTDTQYF
- TRBJ2-5 TRBV7-3 TRBD2 TGTGCCAGCAGCTTAAACGGACTAGCGGGGAAAGAGACCCAGTACTTC CASSLNGLAGKETQYF
few TRBJ2-7 TRBV13 TRBD1 TGTGCCAGCAGTGGGACAGGGTCCTACGAGCAGTACTTC CASSGTGSYEQYF
few TRBJ2-1 TRBV5-6 - TGTGCCAGCACTATCGGAGGGAACAATGAGCAGTTCTTC CASTIGGNNEQFF
few TRBJ2-3 TRBV10-3 - TGTGCCATCGGAGCAAGGGAGAGGCCAGATACGCAGTATTTT CAIGARERPDTQYF
- TRBJ2-5 TRBV5-1 - TGCGCCAGCAGCATGCCGGGGACCCGCCAAGAGACCCAGTACTTC CASSMPGTRQETQYF
few TRBJ2-5 TRBV7-3 TRBD2 TGTGCCAGCAGCGGTGGGACTAGCGGGGGTCAAGAGACCCAGTACTTC CASSGGTSGGQETQYF
- TRBJ1-6 TRBV27 - TGTGCCAGCAGATCACAGGGTAATTCACCCCTCCACTTT CASRSQGNSPLHF
- TRBJ1-2 TRBV4-2 TRBD1 TGTGCCAGCAGCCAAGATATAGGGGGCAGTGGCTACACCTTC CASSQDIGGSGYTF
few TRBJ1-2 TRBV18 TRBD1 TGTGCCAGCTCACCCGTGACAGGGGGCAAGGGCTACACCTTC CASSPVTGGKGYTF
- TRBJ2-1 TRBV18 TRBD1 TGTGCCAGCTCACCACCGGGGACAGGGTCCTACAATGAGCAGTTCTTC CASSPPGTGSYNEQFF
- TRBJ2-3 TRBV5-1 - TGCGCCAGCAGCTTAAACAGGGTGGATACGCAGTATTTT CASSLNRVDTQYF
many TRBJ2-1 TRBV4-3 - TGCGCCAGCAGCCAAGATAGGGCGTACAATGAGCAGTTCTTC CASSQDRAYNEQFF
few TRBJ2-5 TRBV5-1 - TGCGCCAGCAGCTTGGTTCTCGAGACCCAGTACTTC CASSLVLETQYF
- TRBJ2-5 TRBV30 - TGTGCCTGGAGTGTTGGGATCCAAGAGACCCAGTACTTC CAWSVGIQETQYF
few TRBJ1-1 TRBV2 TRBD1 TGTGCCAGCAGGGCGACAGGGCTGAACACTGAAGCTTTCTTT CASRATGLNTEAFF
few TRBJ2-3 TRBV5-1 - TGCGCCAGCAGCTCCCCTATTGATACGCAGTATTTT CASSSPIDTQYF
few TRBJ1-5 TRBV2 - TGTGCCAGCAGCCCTGAGAGGGGAGCTCAGCCCCAGCATTTT CASSPERGAQPQHF
few TRBJ2-2 TRBV7-9 - TGTGCCAGCAGCTTAGCAAACGCGAACACCGGGGAGCTGTTTTTT CASSLANANTGELFF
- TRBJ2-7 TRBV28 - TGTGCCAGCAGTCCCCTAACGAGGCCCTCGTCCTACGAGCAGTACTTC CASSPLTRPSSYEQYF
- TRBJ2-1 TRBV4-2 - TGTGCCAGCAGCCAGGCGATTTCTGACGGCTACAATGAGCAGTTCTTC CASSQAISDGYNEQFF
- TRBJ2-7 TRBV2 TRBD2 TGTGCCAGCACGGCTAGCGGGGGGCCCGAGCAGTACTTC CASTASGGPEQYF
- TRBJ1-2 TRBV30 - TGTGCCTGGAACCCGTTTGAGGGGTATGGCTACACCTTC CAWNPFEGYGYTF
- TRBJ2-7 TRBV28 - TGTGCCAGCAGTTTTGTACCAGGCAGGAGGTCCTACGAGCAGTACTTC CASSFVPGRRSYEQYF
- TRBJ2-3 TRBV7-9 - TGTGCCAGCAGCTTAGACAGCTACACAGATACGCAGTATTTT CASSLDSYTDTQYF
few TRBJ2-3 TRBV6-5 - TGTGCCAGCAGCCATACGGGGGCCGCAGATACGCAGTATTTT CASSHTGAADTQYF
- TRBJ1-1 TRBV7-2 - TGTGCCAGCAGCTCCCGGGCAGGGGCCACTGAAGCTTTCTTT CASSSRAGATEAFF
few TRBJ2-7 TRBV19 TRBD1 TGTGCCAGTAGACGGACTCTCGGACAGGACGAGCAGTACTTC CASRRTLGQDEQYF
- TRBJ2-1 TRBV5-1 TRBD1 TGCGCCAGCAGCTATGACAGGGGCCACAATGAGCAGTTCTTC CASSYDRGHNEQFF
- TRBJ1-5 TRBV29-1 - TGCAGCGTGGGGACGGGCGGGGGAAATCAGCCCCAGCATTTT CSVGTGGGNQPQHF
few TRBJ2-2 TRBV12-2 - TGTGCAAGTCGCTTAACCATTAGCACCGGGGAGCTGTTTTTT CASRLTISTGELFF
few TRBJ2-7 TRBV7-2 - TGTGCCAGCAGCTCTTTCTCCGAGCAGTACTTC CASSSFSEQYF
few TRBJ2-5 TRBV2 TRBD1 TGTGCCAGCAGTGAAGAAAGAACAGGGGGCGCCGGGACCCAGTACTTC CASSEERTGGAGTQYF
few TRBJ2-2 TRBV7-2 TRBD2 TGTGCCAGCAGCTGGTGGGCGGGGGACACCGGGGAGCTGTTTTTT CASSWWAGDTGELFF
few TRBJ1-3 TRBV11-3 - TGTGCCAGCAGCTCTTTAGATGGAAACACCATATATTTT CASSSLDGNTIYF
few TRBJ2-6 TRBV6-5 TRBD1 TGTGCCAGCAGGGACAGGTCTGGGGCCAACGTCCTGACTTTC CASRDRSGANVLTF
- TRBJ2-6 TRBV5-1 - TGCGCCAGCAGCTTACGGGAAACGGCAGGGGCCAACGTCCTGACTTTC CASSLRETAGANVLTF
- TRBJ2-5 TRBV7-2 - TGTGCCAGCAGCTTAGTGTCGACCCGAGGGACTCAAGAGACCCAGTACTTC CASSLVSTRGTQETQYF